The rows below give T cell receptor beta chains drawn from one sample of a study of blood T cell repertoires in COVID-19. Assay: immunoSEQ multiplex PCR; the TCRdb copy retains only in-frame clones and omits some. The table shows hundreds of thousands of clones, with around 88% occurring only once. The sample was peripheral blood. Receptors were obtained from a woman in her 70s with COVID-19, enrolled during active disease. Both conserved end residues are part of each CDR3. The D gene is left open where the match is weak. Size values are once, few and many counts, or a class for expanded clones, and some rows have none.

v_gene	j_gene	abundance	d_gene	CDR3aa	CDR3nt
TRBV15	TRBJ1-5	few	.	CATSTFGNQPQHF	TGTGCCACCAGCACCTTTGGCAATCAGCCCCAGCATTTT
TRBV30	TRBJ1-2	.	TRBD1	CAWSEQGYYGYTF	TGTGCCTGGAGCGAACAGGGGTACTATGGCTACACCTTC
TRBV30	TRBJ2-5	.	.	CAWSMSETQYF	TGTGCCTGGAGTATGTCGGAGACCCAGTACTTC
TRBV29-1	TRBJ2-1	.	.	CSAGRNRETGLRVDEQFF	TGCAGCGCTGGAAGGAACCGAGAAACAGGGTTGAGAGTCGATGAGCAGTTCTTC
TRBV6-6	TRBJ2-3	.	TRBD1	CASSYYGGQGADTQYF	TGTGCCAGCAGTTACTACGGCGGACAGGGGGCAGATACGCAGTATTTT
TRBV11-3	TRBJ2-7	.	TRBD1	CASSLGTGGYEQYF	TGTGCCAGCAGCTTAGGGACAGGGGGCTACGAGCAGTACTTC
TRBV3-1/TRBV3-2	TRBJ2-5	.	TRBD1	CASSHPLGQTFQETQYF	TGTGCCAGCAGCCACCCCCTGGGACAGACCTTCCAAGAGACCCAGTACTTC
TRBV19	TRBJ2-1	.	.	CASTEYNEQFF	TGTGCCAGTACGGAGTACAATGAGCAGTTCTTC
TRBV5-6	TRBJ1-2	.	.	CASSLGRGPLTYGYTF	TGTGCCAGCAGCTTGGGGCGGGGACCGCTTACTTATGGCTACACCTTC
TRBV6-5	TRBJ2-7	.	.	CASVGTRGSYEQYF	TGTGCCAGCGTCGGGACCCGGGGGTCCTACGAGCAGTACTTC
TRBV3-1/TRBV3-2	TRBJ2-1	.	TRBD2	CASSQEPPSGYNEQFF	TGTGCCAGCAGCCAAGAGCCGCCTAGCGGATACAATGAGCAGTTCTTC
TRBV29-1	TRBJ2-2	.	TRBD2	CSARLAGGGELFF	TGCAGCGCTCGGCTAGCGGGGGGCGGGGAGCTGTTTTTT
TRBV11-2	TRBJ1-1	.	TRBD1	CASSSGTAEAFF	TGTGCCAGCAGCTCGGGGACAGCCGAAGCTTTCTTT
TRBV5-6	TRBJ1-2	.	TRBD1	CASSLETGAMGGYTF	TGTGCCAGCAGCTTGGAAACAGGGGCTATGGGTGGCTACACCTTC
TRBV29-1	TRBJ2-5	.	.	CSVELEGPGETQYF	TGCAGCGTTGAGTTGGAGGGCCCAGGGGAGACCCAGTACTTC
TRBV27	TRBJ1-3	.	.	CASSSSRVSGNTIYF	TGTGCCAGCAGTTCCTCCCGAGTCTCTGGAAACACCATATATTTT
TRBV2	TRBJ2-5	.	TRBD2	CASSDNSGGGETQYF	TGTGCCAGCAGTGATAATAGCGGGGGCGGAGAGACCCAGTACTTC
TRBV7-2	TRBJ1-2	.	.	CASSPQEGFYGYTF	TGTGCCAGCAGCCCTCAGGAGGGATTCTATGGCTACACCTTC
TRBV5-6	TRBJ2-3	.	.	CASSLAIMVWSSTDTQYF	TGTGCCAGCAGCTTGGCGATAATGGTCTGGAGTAGCACAGATACGCAGTATTTT
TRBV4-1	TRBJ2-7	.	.	CASSRWAGEQYF	TGCGCCAGCAGTCGATGGGCAGGCGAGCAGTACTTC
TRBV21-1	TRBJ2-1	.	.	CARKQGNEQFF	TGTGCCAGAAAACAGGGCAATGAGCAGTTCTTC
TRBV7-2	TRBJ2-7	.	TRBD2	CASSPRASGAYEQYF	TGTGCCAGCAGCCCCAGGGCTAGCGGGGCCTACGAGCAGTACTTC
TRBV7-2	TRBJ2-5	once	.	CASSLGLFETQYF	TGTGCCAGCAGCTTAGGTTTATTTGAGACCCAGTACTTC
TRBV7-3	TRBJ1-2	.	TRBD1	CASSPRTGDSFYGYTF	TGTGCCAGCAGCCCCCGGACAGGGGACTCCTTCTATGGCTACACCTTC
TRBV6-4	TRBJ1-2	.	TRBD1	CASSPGQGNGYTF	TGTGCCAGCAGTCCGGGACAGGGAAATGGCTACACCTTC
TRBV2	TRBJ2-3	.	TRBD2	CASDRLAGKDTQYF	TGTGCCAGCGATCGACTAGCGGGTAAAGATACGCAGTATTTT
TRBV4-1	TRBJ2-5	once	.	CASSQFPRETQYF	TGCGCCAGCAGCCAATTTCCGAGGGAGACCCAGTACTTC
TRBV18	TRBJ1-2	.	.	CASSRPDRTGGYTF	TGTGCCAGCTCAAGGCCCGACAGGACCGGAGGCTACACCTTC
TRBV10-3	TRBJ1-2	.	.	CAISGIEVNYGYTF	TGTGCCATCAGTGGAATAGAAGTTAACTATGGCTACACCTTC